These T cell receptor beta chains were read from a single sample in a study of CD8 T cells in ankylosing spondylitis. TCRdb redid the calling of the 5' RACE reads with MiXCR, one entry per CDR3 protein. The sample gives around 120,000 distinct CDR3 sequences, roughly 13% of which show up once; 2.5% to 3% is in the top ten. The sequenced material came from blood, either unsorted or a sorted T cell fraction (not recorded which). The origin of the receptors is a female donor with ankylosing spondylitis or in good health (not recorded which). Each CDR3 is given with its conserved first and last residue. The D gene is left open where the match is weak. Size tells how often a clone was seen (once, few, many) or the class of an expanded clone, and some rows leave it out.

CDR3 DNA: TGTGCCAGCAGTCGTATTGGGACTGAAGCTTTCTTT
CDR3 protein: CASSRIGTEAFF
J gene: TRBJ1-1
clone size: few
CDR3 length: 12
D gene: NA
V gene: TRBV7-9

CDR3 DNA: TGTGCCAGCAGTGACCCATGGGAGGGCAACTACGAGCAGTACTTC
CDR3 protein: CASSDPWEGNYEQYF
J gene: TRBJ2-7
clone size: NA
CDR3 length: 15
D gene: TRBD2
V gene: TRBV6-1

CDR3 DNA: TGTGCTAGTGGAAGAGACAATGAGCAGTTCTTC
CDR3 protein: CASGRDNEQFF
J gene: TRBJ2-1
clone size: NA
CDR3 length: 11
D gene: NA
V gene: TRBV12-5

CDR3 DNA: TGTGCCAGTAGTCTCCCCGACAGGGATCGTCAGCCCCAGCATTTT
CDR3 protein: CASSLPDRDRQPQHF
J gene: TRBJ1-5
clone size: NA
CDR3 length: 15
D gene: TRBD1
V gene: TRBV19

CDR3 DNA: TGCGCCAGCAGCTTGGCCGGGGCCAACGTCCTGACTTTC
CDR3 protein: CASSLAGANVLTF
J gene: TRBJ2-6
clone size: many
CDR3 length: 13
D gene: NA
V gene: TRBV5-1

CDR3 DNA: TGTGCCAGCAGTTACTCGCAGGGCGCCGGGGGAAACACCATATATTTT
CDR3 protein: CASSYSQGAGGNTIYF
J gene: TRBJ1-3
clone size: few
CDR3 length: 16
D gene: NA
V gene: TRBV6-5

CDR3 DNA: TGTGCCAGTAGTGTAATGGGGGGGACCGGGGAGCTGTTTTTT
CDR3 protein: CASSVMGGTGELFF
J gene: TRBJ2-2
clone size: many
CDR3 length: 14
D gene: TRBD2
V gene: TRBV19

CDR3 DNA: TGTGCCAGCAGTTACAATGGGCAGGGGGTCTACGAGCAGTACTTC
CDR3 protein: CASSYNGQGVYEQYF
J gene: TRBJ2-7
clone size: few
CDR3 length: 15
D gene: TRBD1
V gene: TRBV6-5

CDR3 DNA: TGTGCCTACCAGGTTCAGTGGAACACTGAAGCTTTCTTT
CDR3 protein: CAYQVQWNTEAFF
J gene: TRBJ1-1
clone size: NA
CDR3 length: 13
D gene: NA
V gene: TRBV30

CDR3 DNA: TGTGCCACGATGACTAGCGGGAAACCAGAGACCCAGTACTTC
CDR3 protein: CATMTSGKPETQYF
J gene: TRBJ2-5
clone size: many
CDR3 length: 14
D gene: TRBD2
V gene: TRBV15

CDR3 DNA: TGTGCCAGCAGCTTAGGCAGAACAGATACGCAGTATTTT
CDR3 protein: CASSLGRTDTQYF
J gene: TRBJ2-3
clone size: NA
CDR3 length: 13
D gene: NA
V gene: TRBV7-3

CDR3 DNA: TGCAGTGCTCCCACGGCCCCGGGCTACACCTTC
CDR3 protein: CSAPTAPGYTF
J gene: TRBJ1-2
clone size: NA
CDR3 length: 11
D gene: NA
V gene: TRBV20-1

CDR3 DNA: TGTGCCAGCAGTATAAAAGAGACCCAGTACTTC
CDR3 protein: CASSIKETQYF
J gene: TRBJ2-5
clone size: NA
CDR3 length: 11
D gene: NA
V gene: TRBV28

CDR3 DNA: TGTGCCAGCAGCACTACGACAGGGAAGACCGGGGAGCTGTTTTTT
CDR3 protein: CASSTTTGKTGELFF
J gene: TRBJ2-2
clone size: many
CDR3 length: 15
D gene: TRBD1
V gene: TRBV7-6

CDR3 DNA: TGTGCCACCAGCAGAGTTGGTAAGGACTTGAACACTGAAGCTTTCTTT
CDR3 protein: CATSRVGKDLNTEAFF
J gene: TRBJ1-1
clone size: many
CDR3 length: 16
D gene: NA
V gene: TRBV15

CDR3 DNA: TGTGCCAGCAGCTTAGACTGGAACACCGGGGAGCTGTTTTTT
CDR3 protein: CASSLDWNTGELFF
J gene: TRBJ2-2
clone size: NA
CDR3 length: 14
D gene: NA
V gene: TRBV11-2

CDR3 DNA: TGTGCCAGCAGCGTAGGGCCCGGGACTCGGGGGGCCTACAATGAGCAGTTCTTC
CDR3 protein: CASSVGPGTRGAYNEQFF
J gene: TRBJ2-1
clone size: NA
CDR3 length: 18
D gene: TRBD2
V gene: TRBV9

CDR3 DNA: TGTGCCACCGCGACGCTGAATACGCAGTATTTT
CDR3 protein: CATATLNTQYF
J gene: TRBJ2-3
clone size: many
CDR3 length: 11
D gene: NA
V gene: TRBV6-5

CDR3 DNA: TGTGCCACCAGTGATAAACCCCCGGGACTAGGGGTCACAGATACGCAGTATTTT
CDR3 protein: CATSDKPPGLGVTDTQYF
J gene: TRBJ2-3
clone size: few
CDR3 length: 18
D gene: TRBD2
V gene: TRBV24-1

CDR3 DNA: TGTGCCAGCAGTGAATCAAGAGACACCGGGGAGCTGTTTTTT
CDR3 protein: CASSESRDTGELFF
J gene: TRBJ2-2
clone size: many
CDR3 length: 14
D gene: NA
V gene: TRBV25-1

CDR3 DNA: TGTGCCAGCAGCCGAACGCGGGACAAATCCTACGAGCAGTACTTC
CDR3 protein: CASSRTRDKSYEQYF
J gene: TRBJ2-7
clone size: many
CDR3 length: 15
D gene: NA
V gene: TRBV28

CDR3 DNA: TGTGCCAGCAGTTTGGTTAGCGGGGGCCCTATGGGCAATGAGCAGTTCTTC
CDR3 protein: CASSLVSGGPMGNEQFF
J gene: TRBJ2-1
clone size: NA
CDR3 length: 17
D gene: TRBD2
V gene: TRBV28

CDR3 DNA: TGTGCCAGCTCATCGGCTAGCCGGTACTACGAGCAGTACTTC
CDR3 protein: CASSSASRYYEQYF
J gene: TRBJ2-7
clone size: many
CDR3 length: 14
D gene: NA
V gene: TRBV27